Following are 21 T cell receptor beta chains from one sample sequenced in a study of post-analysis software for immune sequencing data. Whole-study results and caveats: The study found TRBV5-6, TRBV5-1 and TRBV20-1 among five or six TRBV segments more frequent in patients than controls.

These receptors' antigens are unknown. Carried by the TCR beta cDNA libraries were unique molecular identifiers. One entry per CDR3 protein results from TCRdb running MiXCR on the PCR reads. This sample has 450,000 or so distinct CDR3 sequences, with roughly 45% found just once. Source material: blood. All receptors derive from a girl aged 5 to 17 with multiple sclerosis.

The chain uses TRBV24-1 and TRBJ2-7; D ambiguous. This CDR3 comprises 12 residues. V lost 3 bases and J 5 bases, leaving 7 bases between the germline ends. CDR1 is KGHDR and CDR2 is SFDVKD in the germline V gene. DNA of the CDR3: TGTGCCACCAGTGATGGCCCCGACGAGCAGTACTTC. Amino acid sequence: CATSDGPDEQYF.

About this clonotype itself: A read error may explain this, as a much larger clone is one base away. V is TRBV6-5 and J is TRBJ2-1, with D possibly TRBD2 on 6 matching bases. CDR1 is MNHEY and CDR2 is SVGAGI in the germline V gene. V gave up 6 bases and J gave up 5 bases, with 17 bases separating them. The CDR3 is made up of 15 amino acids. In DNA, the CDR3 is TGTGCCAGCAGACCCGGAGATAGCGGCAACAATGAGCAGTTCTTC. Amino acids: CASRPGDSGNNEQFF.

The CDR3 sequence: CASSGREREQFF. In nucleotides, the CDR3 is TGTGCCAGCAGTGGCCGGGAGCGGGAGCAGTTCTTC. The V call is TRBV12-3 or TRBV12-4, the J call TRBJ2-1; tentatively, D is TRBD2 (6 bases). V was shortened by 5 bases and J by 10 bases, with 12 bases between the two germline ends. This CDR3 is built from 12 residues.

CDR3 protein: CASSDPGRGGHTF. In DNA form, the CDR3 reads TGTGCCAGCAGTGATCCGGGACGTGGAGGCCACACCTTC. The gene calls are TRBV6-2 or TRBV6-3 and TRBJ1-2; TRBD1 is a possible D gene (5 bases). Trimming shortened V by 5 bases and J by 12 bases, and 19 bases separated the two germline ends. Germline V gene lookup returns CDR1 MNHEY and CDR2 SVGEGT. There are 13 residues in the CDR3.

The rearrangement links TRBV10-3 to TRBJ2-7; 14 bases are shared with TRBD2. The CDR3 runs 19 residues. Per the germline V gene, CDR1 is ENHRY and CDR2 is SYGVKD. V lost 6 bases and J lost 0; bases outside the gene matches: 13. CDR3 loop: CAISPNRPGTSGSSYEQYF. For the CDR3, the DNA is TGTGCCATCAGCCCTAATCGTCCCGGGACTAGCGGGAGCTCCTACGAGCAGTACTTC.

For this clonotype: At one boundary the junction diverges from the germline segment, which might be a read error. This chain links TRBV28 with TRBJ2-1; 9 nucleotides line up with TRBD2. Germline loops: CDR1 MDHEN, CDR2 SYDVKM. This CDR3 has 19 amino acids. This CDR3 reads CASSFRASSGTRSYNEQFF. In DNA form, the CDR3 reads TGCGCCAGCAGTTTTCGAGCGTCTAGCGGGACACGATCCTACAATGAGCAGTTCTTC.

V is TRBV20-1 and J is TRBJ1-1; D might be TRBD1 (5 bases). This CDR3 is 14 amino acids long. From germline, CDR1 is DFQATT and CDR2 SNEGSKA (reference sequence). With 1 base removed from V and 1 base from J, the gap between germline ends came to 10 bases. The CDR3 sequence: CSARVGAQNTEAFF. The CDR3 DNA reads TGCAGTGCTAGAGTTGGGGCGCAGAACACTGAAGCTTTCTTT.

The chain uses TRBV11-2 and TRBJ2-7; TRBD2 is a possible D gene (6 bases). The CDR3 is made up of 15 amino acids. Germline V lookup: CDR1 SGHAT, CDR2 FQNNGV. V lost 7 bases to trimming and J lost 2 bases, with 18 bases between them. This CDR3 reads CASNGGIFGAYEQYF. The CDR3 nucleotides read TGTGCCAGCAACGGGGGTATTTTTGGGGCCTACGAGCAGTACTTC.

V gene TRBV6-1 combines with J gene TRBJ1-4; 7 bases agree with TRBD1. The J segment lost 3 bases and the V segment lost 7 bases, leaving 8 bases of the junction unmatched. CDR1 is MNHNS and CDR2 is SASEGT in the germline V gene. The CDR3 extends over 15 amino acids. CDR3 residues: CASIGRGYPNEKLFF. The CDR3 DNA follows: TGTGCCAGCATCGGCAGGGGGTATCCTAATGAAAAACTGTTTTTT.

This clonotype turned up a few times. The gene calls are TRBV28 and TRBJ2-7, with 7 positions matching TRBD1. The CDR3 extends over 13 amino acids. Germline CDR1 and CDR2: MDHEN and SYDVKM. Trimming removed 6 bases from V and 2 bases from J; junction bases left unmatched: 4. CDR3 sequence reads: CASRRDSTYEQYF. DNA for the CDR3: TGTGCCAGCAGACGGGACAGCACCTACGAGCAGTACTTC.

This chain connects TRBV28 to TRBJ2-6; possible D gene TRBD1, 5 bases. The CDR3 is 13 amino acids. Trimming left V 10 bases short and J 4 bases short, with 11 bases between. Germline V CDR1 and CDR2: MDHEN, SYDVKM. The CDR3 nucleotides are TGTGCCACCCAGGGCTCCGGGGCCAACGTCCTGACTTTC. Protein product: CATQGSGANVLTF.

The gene calls are TRBV7-3 and TRBJ2-4; D might be TRBD2 (5 bases). The CDR3 runs to 16 residues. Germline V gene sequence: CDR1 SGHTA, CDR2 FQGTGA. V gave up 0 bases and J gave up 13 bases, with 22 bases separating them. The CDR3 loop is CASSLTMQEAIEEQYF. For the CDR3, the DNA is TGTGCCAGCAGCTTAACGATGCAGGAGGCTATTGAAGAGCAGTACTTC.

The chain carries TRBV27 and TRBJ1-5; perhaps TRBD1 as D (6 bases). The V end was cut by 6 bases, the J end by 9 bases, with 15 bases between. CDR3 length equals 13 residues. Germline V CDR1 and CDR2: MNHEY, SMNVEV (reference sequence). The CDR3 bases are TGTGCCAGCAGCGGGGCAGGGGTAGCGCCCCAGCATTTT. Translating gives CASSGAGVAPQHF.

In nucleotides, the CDR3 is TGCAGGGCGCGACAGGGGGGGAAGCAGTTCTTC. It translates to CRARQGGKQFF. V and J are TRBV20-1 and TRBJ2-1; TRBD1 matches 9 bases. Germline assignment: CDR1 DFQATT and CDR2 SNEGSKA (reference sequence). The CDR3 length is 11 residues.

This clonotype has more than one count but fewer than ten. This chain joins TRBV5-1 and TRBJ2-6; D not certain. The CDR3 length is 15 residues. Trimming shortened V by 1 base and J by 0 bases, and 5 bases separated the two germline ends. In germline, CDR1 is SGHRS, CDR2 YFSETQ. This chain's CDR3 is CASSLRRSGANVLTF. In nucleotides, the CDR3 is TGCGCCAGCAGCTTGCGTCGCTCTGGGGCCAACGTCCTGACTTTC.

This clonotype appeared many times. The rearrangement uses TRBV5-1 and TRBJ2-7, with 12 nucleotides matching TRBD2. Germline V gene lookup returns CDR1 SGHRS and CDR2 YFSETQ. After removal of 2 bases from V and 6 bases from J, the junction contained 6 bases not matched to a gene. This CDR3 comprises 15 residues. The CDR3 coding sequence is TGCGCCAGCAGCTTAATGGCTAGCGGGAGGGCCGAGCAGTACTTC. Translated: CASSLMASGRAEQYF.

The chain couples TRBV10-3 to TRBJ1-2, with a tentative D call TRBD1 (5 bases). CDR1 ENHRY and CDR2 SYGVKD come from the germline V gene. The CDR3 extends over 12 amino acids. V shed 10 bases and J shed 2 bases, with 11 bases lying between them. CDR3 DNA sequence: TGTGCCACTGGGACTGGGAACTATGGCTACACCTTC. This translates into CATGTGNYGYTF.

The J gene is TRBJ2-7, the V gene TRBV5-1; D is unclear. Germline lookup yields CDR1 SGHRS and CDR2 YFSETQ. The length of the CDR3 is 15 residues. V shed 0 bases and J shed 3 bases, with 13 bases lying between them. The CDR3 DNA is TGCGCCAGCAGCTTGGCTGGGGAAGTCTTCTACGAGCAGTACTTC. Protein product: CASSLAGEVFYEQYF.

The J gene is TRBJ2-7, the V gene TRBV7-2, with a tentative D call TRBD2 (6 bases). V lost 5 bases to trimming and J lost 6 bases, with 11 bases between them. The germline CDR1 and CDR2 sequences are SGHTA and FQGNSA. This CDR3 has 12 residues. CDR3 bases: TGTGCCAGCAGCCGGCCGGAGGGCGAGCAGTACTTC. Amino acid sequence: CASSRPEGEQYF.

This clonotype was observed a handful of times. The chain recombines TRBV12-3 or TRBV12-4 with TRBJ1-2; D gene unclear. The V and J ends lost 0 bases and 4 bases respectively, with 24 bases between them. This CDR3 is 19 amino acids long. This CDR3 reads CASSLAQRRGLVRGYGYTF. The CDR3 DNA sequence: TGTGCCAGCAGTTTAGCCCAACGACGGGGTTTGGTACGTGGCTATGGCTACACCTTC.

With respect to this clonotype: A junction boundary mismatches the germline segment, possibly from a read error. The chain has TRBV7-2 and TRBJ2-3; D may correspond to TRBD1 or TRBD2 (5 bases each). Germline loops: CDR1 SGHTA, CDR2 FQGNSA. The CDR3 is made up of 15 amino acids. This chain's CDR3 is CASSLEGSGIDTQYF. CDR3 nucleotide sequence: TGTGCCAGCAGTTTAGAGGGGTCAGGGATTGATACGCAGTATTTT.